The entry below gives a single T cell receptor (beta chain) sequence along with its context. Its target is not known. The CDR3 runs 15 residues. The V end was cut by 0 bases, the J end by 3 bases, with 12 bases between. Germline CDR1 reads MNHEY; CDR2 reads SVGAGI. The authors distributed each subset's genomic DNA evenly over several immunoSEQ plates. Method: immunoSEQ multiplex PCR; TCRdb's copy keeps in-frame clones and lacks some. The table lists 640,000 or so clones, about 78% of them singletons. This record belongs to a study of shared clonotypes between healthy human individuals. Study-wide results and caveats: Collection of samples was limited to blood; tissue repertoires likely differ. The study's rarefaction showed incomplete sorted-subset sequencing despite large depth. Sequencing depth was expected to affect clonotype sharing among donors.

Sequencing was performed on memory CD4+ T cells sorted from blood. Subset here: CD45RA-negative fraction. The chain has TRBV6-5 and TRBJ2-7, with D unclear. The TCR comes from a woman in her 30s in good health. The CDR3 nucleotides are TGTGCCAGCAGTTACTCTCGGCAGGTAAACTACGAGCAGTACTTC. This encodes CASSYSRQVNYEQYF.